A selection of T cell receptor beta chains follows, all from one sample in a study of blood T cell repertoires in COVID-19. The repertoire was sequenced with immunoSEQ multiplex PCR; TCRdb's copy has only in-frame clones and lacks some. The sample consists of about 66,000 clones, approximately 89% of them appearing once. The sequenced material came from peripheral blood. These receptors came from a man aged 60 to 75 with acute or convalescent COVID-19. CDR3s include the opening cysteine and the closing phenylalanine or tryptophan. The order of the fields is CDR3 length, V gene, D gene, clone size, J gene, CDR3 protein, CDR3 DNA. D genes are given only for firm matches. Rows give clone size only sometimes, using once, few, many, or a class for an expanded clone.

15	TRBV30	TRBD1	-	TRBJ1-2	CAWSTRDRGSRGYTF	TGTGCCTGGAGTACCCGGGACAGGGGTTCGAGGGGCTACACCTTC
14	TRBV5-4	-	-	TRBJ1-2	CASRARDTTYGYTF	TGTGCCAGCAGGGCTAGGGACACCACCTATGGCTACACCTTC
16	TRBV9	-	-	TRBJ1-6	CASSVGGFERSSPLHF	TGTGCCAGCAGCGTAGGGGGCTTCGAAAGGAGTTCACCCCTCCACTTT
13	TRBV24-1	-	-	TRBJ1-1	CATSDPGQFEAFF	TGTGCCACCAGTGACCCCGGACAGTTTGAAGCTTTCTTT
15	TRBV11-2	-	-	TRBJ1-1	CASSLEGGGNTEAFF	TGTGCCAGCAGCTTAGAGGGGGGTGGGAACACTGAAGCTTTCTTT
17	TRBV5-8	TRBD1	-	TRBJ1-2	CASSFSLGTVRNYGYTF	TGTGCCAGCAGCTTTTCACTCGGGACAGTAAGAAACTATGGCTACACCTTC
17	TRBV5-1	TRBD2	-	TRBJ2-3	CASSPQRLAGGTDTQYF	TGCGCCAGCAGCCCGCAGAGACTAGCGGGGGGGACAGATACGCAGTATTTT
12	TRBV12-5	-	-	TRBJ1-4	CASGQNRGPLFF	TGTGCTAGTGGTCAGAACCGAGGCCCACTGTTTTTT
13	TRBV19	-	-	TRBJ1-2	CASSPRTVYGYTF	TGTGCCAGTAGTCCGCGGACAGTGTATGGCTACACCTTC
13	TRBV19	TRBD1	-	TRBJ1-2	CASVTGGGYGYTF	TGTGCCAGTGTGACAGGGGGAGGCTATGGCTACACCTTC
15	TRBV3-1/TRBV3-2	TRBD1	-	TRBJ1-3	CASRSQGATGNTIYF	TGTGCCAGCAGGTCACAGGGGGCGACTGGAAACACCATATATTTT
15	TRBV7-2	TRBD2	-	TRBJ2-7	CASSYNGGSSYEQYF	TGTGCCAGCAGCTATAACGGGGGGAGCTCCTACGAGCAGTACTTC
15	TRBV5-1	-	-	TRBJ2-3	CASSLGSGAVDTQYF	TGCGCCAGCAGCTTGGGGTCAGGGGCAGTAGATACGCAGTATTTT
15	TRBV29-1	-	once	TRBJ2-5	CSVENQGRLQETQYF	TGCAGCGTTGAAAACCAGGGTAGGCTACAAGAGACCCAGTACTTC
14	TRBV5-1	-	once	TRBJ1-1	CASSLVTENTEAFF	TGCGCCAGCAGCTTGGTGACAGAGAACACTGAAGCTTTCTTT
14	TRBV9	TRBD2	-	TRBJ2-5	CASSREGYTETQYF	TGTGCCAGCAGCCGGGAGGGCTATACAGAGACCCAGTACTTC
15	TRBV3-1/TRBV3-2	TRBD1	-	TRBJ2-3	CASHKGAGPTDTQYF	TGTGCCAGCCACAAGGGGGCAGGGCCCACAGATACGCAGTATTTT
16	TRBV19	TRBD1	few	TRBJ1-4	CASRDRSAPFDEKLFF	TGTGCCAGCCGGGACAGGTCTGCCCCGTTTGATGAAAAACTGTTTTTT
14	TRBV24-1	-	-	TRBJ2-2	CATRKTGDTGELFF	TGTGCCACCAGGAAGACGGGTGACACCGGGGAGCTGTTTTTT
15	TRBV5-1	-	once	TRBJ2-3	CASSLRAGGTDTQYF	TGCGCCAGCAGCTTGAGGGCAGGGGGCACAGATACGCAGTATTTT
13	TRBV5-1	-	-	TRBJ1-2	CASSLGQNYGYTF	TGCGCCAGCAGCTTGGGACAGAATTATGGCTACACCTTC
15	TRBV27	-	few	TRBJ1-2	CASSLRPGTNYGYTF	TGTGCCAGCAGTCTCAGACCCGGGACAAACTATGGCTACACCTTC
13	TRBV7-3	-	-	TRBJ2-2	CASRRLPNGELFF	TGTGCCAGCAGGCGGCTCCCGAACGGGGAGCTGTTTTTT
14	TRBV11-2	-	-	TRBJ2-3	CASLSGVSTDTQYF	TGTGCCAGCTTGTCAGGGGTTAGCACAGATACGCAGTATTTT
15	TRBV7-9	-	-	TRBJ1-4	CASSFTGSLAEKLFF	TGTGCCAGCAGCTTTACGGGATCTTTGGCGGAAAAACTGTTTTTT
15	TRBV19	TRBD1	-	TRBJ1-6	CASTFGTGGLSPLHF	TGTGCCAGTACCTTCGGGACAGGGGGCCTTTCACCCCTCCACTTT
13	TRBV19	-	-	TRBJ1-1	CASTPRTTGEAFF	TGTGCCAGTACGCCGCGAACAACAGGTGAAGCTTTCTTT
15	TRBV5-1	TRBD1	-	TRBJ1-2	CASSPQGTGNYGYTF	TGCGCCAGCAGTCCTCAGGGGACAGGGAACTATGGCTACACCTTC
14	TRBV2	-	-	TRBJ1-6	CASSRTGSRSPLHF	TGTGCCAGCAGCCGAACAGGGTCTCGGTCACCCCTCCACTTT
15	TRBV5-1	-	-	TRBJ2-2	CASSPSTGNTGELFF	TGCGCCAGCAGCCCCTCTACAGGGAACACCGGGGAGCTGTTTTTT
14	TRBV10-3	-	many	TRBJ2-6	CASGVAQGTNVLTF	TGTGCCAGCGGAGTGGCCCAGGGCACCAACGTCCTGACTTTC
14	TRBV11-2	TRBD1	-	TRBJ2-7	CASSPDRTTYEQYF	TGTGCCAGCAGCCCGGACAGGACCACCTACGAGCAGTACTTC
16	TRBV14	TRBD2	-	TRBJ2-5	CASSQDQRGPGETQYF	TGTGCCAGCAGCCAAGACCAGCGGGGGCCGGGGGAGACCCAGTACTTC
13	TRBV10-3	-	-	TRBJ2-7	CAVDNTGYDEQYF	TGTGCCGTGGACAATACAGGGTACGACGAGCAGTACTTC
13	TRBV5-1	TRBD1	-	TRBJ1-2	CASSLGGTDGYTF	TGCGCCAGCAGCTTGGGCGGGACAGATGGCTACACCTTC
15	TRBV2	TRBD1	-	TRBJ1-5	CASRGGQGSNQPQHF	TGTGCCAGCAGAGGGGGACAGGGAAGCAATCAGCCCCAGCATTTT
14	TRBV19	-	-	TRBJ1-4	CASNKGDIGEKLFF	TGTGCCAGCAATAAGGGGGACATAGGTGAAAAACTGTTTTTT
15	TRBV7-9	TRBD1	-	TRBJ2-2	CASSPGQGDTGELFF	TGTGCCAGCAGCCCTGGACAGGGCGACACCGGGGAGCTGTTTTTT
15	TRBV3-1/TRBV3-2	-	-	TRBJ1-2	CASSQGRSPTRGYTF	TGTGCCAGCAGCCAAGGACGGAGCCCAACTAGAGGCTACACCTTC
15	TRBV19	-	-	TRBJ1-1	CASKTRFEWNTEAFF	TGTGCCAGTAAAACCCGGTTTGAGTGGAACACTGAAGCTTTCTTT
19	TRBV9	TRBD2	-	TRBJ2-2	CASSASGTSGGPNTGELFF	TGTGCCAGCAGCGCCTCCGGGACTAGCGGGGGGCCGAACACCGGGGAGCTGTTTTTT
14	TRBV7-9	-	once	TRBJ2-1	CASSVSDSYNEQFF	TGTGCCAGCAGCGTTTCGGACAGCTACAATGAGCAGTTCTTC
13	TRBV5-1	-	-	TRBJ2-5	CASGQSSGETQYF	TGCGCCAGCGGACAGTCCTCGGGGGAGACCCAGTACTTC
15	TRBV21-1	-	-	TRBJ2-7	CASSKLRDRFYEQYF	TGTGCCAGCAGCAAGCTCCGGGACAGGTTCTACGAGCAGTACTTC
14	TRBV2	TRBD2	-	TRBJ2-1	CASSDSGGSNEQFF	TGTGCCAGCAGTGATAGCGGGGGTAGCAATGAGCAGTTCTTC
12	TRBV6-5	-	-	TRBJ2-7	CASSSGVGEQYF	TGTGCCAGCAGTTCAGGGGTAGGCGAGCAGTACTTC
15	TRBV7-6	TRBD1	-	TRBJ1-2	CASSLEAGGNYGYTF	TGTGCCAGCAGCTTAGAAGCAGGGGGAAACTATGGCTACACCTTC
15	TRBV5-6	TRBD2	-	TRBJ2-3	CASSWSGGFTDTQYF	TGTGCCAGCAGTTGGAGCGGGGGGTTCACAGATACGCAGTATTTT
15	TRBV11-2	TRBD1	-	TRBJ1-1	CASSAITGGYTEAFF	TGTGCCAGCAGCGCCATCACAGGGGGCTATACTGAAGCTTTCTTT
14	TRBV7-8	TRBD1	-	TRBJ2-7	CASEGTGIRYEQYF	TGTGCCTCCGAGGGGACAGGGATCAGGTACGAGCAGTACTTC
16	TRBV6-6	-	-	TRBJ1-1	CASSPHRQAMNTEAFF	TGTGCCAGCAGTCCCCACCGACAGGCAATGAACACTGAAGCTTTCTTT
14	TRBV10-3	TRBD1	-	TRBJ2-7	CAISGDRGLYEQYF	TGTGCCATCAGTGGGGACAGGGGGCTCTACGAGCAGTACTTC